This TCR beta chain was found in a study of blood T cell repertoires in COVID-19. At the level of the study: COVID-19 samples collected from the United States, Italy and Spain covered acute and convalescent phases. PBMCs, B-cell-depleted T cells, or T cells provided the cDNA or gDNA that made up the material.

This clone has a handful of counts. Per the original data handling: Estimates of nucleated cell counts were drawn from the amplification of reference gene primers. Data came from immunoSEQ multiplex PCR; TCRdb stores just in-frame clones and leaves some out. V and J calls and clone size are given by that table; D and trimming were obtained from the DNA. The sample has approximately 440,000 clones, around 88% seen once. The V end lost 2 bases, the J end lost 2 bases, and 22 bases lay between the germline ends. The CDR3 covers 18 residues. CDR1 and CDR2 from the germline V gene are SGHTA and FQGNSA. Seattle participants joined during active infection and were tracked over time.

This chain uses TRBV7-2 with TRBJ2-7; D is perhaps TRBD1 (6 bases). The origin of this receptor is a woman between 50 and 59 years old with COVID-19, enrolled during active disease. The sample consisted of peripheral blood. The CDR3 nucleotides read TGTGCCAGCAGCTTACGAGTAGGACAACAGGGTTCCCCCTACGAGCAGTACTTC. It codes for CASSLRVGQQGSPYEQYF. Full variable domain (missing parts from reference TRBV7-2 and TRBJ2-7): GAGVSQSPSNKVTEKGKDVELRCDPISGHTALYWYRQSLGQGLEFLIYFQGNSAPDKSGLPSDRFSAERTGGSVSTLTIQRTQQEDSAVYLCASSLRVGQQGSPYEQYFGPGTRLTVT.